These 11 T cell receptor beta chains originate from one sample sequenced in a study of blood T cell repertoires in COVID-19. Sequenced by immunoSEQ multiplex PCR; TCRdb stores in-frame clones only, minus some. This table holds approximately 100,000 clones, around 85% found once. The material sequenced was peripheral blood. Receptors originate from a man between 65 and 79 years old with active or convalescent COVID-19.

The rearrangement uses TRBV29-1 and TRBJ1-1, with 8 nucleotides matching TRBD1. The germline gives CDR1 SQVTM, CDR2 ANQGSEA. The CDR3 has 13 residues. The junction had 5 bases not matched to a gene; V was cut back by 7 bases and J by 1 base. CDR3 region: CSAGQGTNTEAFF. For the CDR3, the DNA is TGCAGCGCCGGACAGGGTACGAACACTGAAGCTTTCTTT.

The CDR3 loop reads CASSLLADMSDTQYF. In DNA form, the CDR3 reads TGCGCCAGCAGCCTCCTAGCGGACATGAGTGATACGCAGTATTTT. This rearrangement joins TRBV5-1 to TRBJ2-3, with TRBD2 identical over 7 bases. V lost 4 bases, J lost 6 bases, and 11 bases stayed unmatched. The CDR3 length is 15 residues. The germline gives CDR1 SGHRS, CDR2 YFSETQ.

The V call is TRBV12-5, the J call TRBJ1-2; 9 nucleotides match TRBD1. The CDR3 extends over 14 amino acids. Germline CDR1 and CDR2: LGHNT and FRNRAP. The V and J ends lost 6 bases and 2 bases, in that order; junction bases with no gene match: 4. CDR3 nucleotide sequence: TGTGCTAGTGGCCCCGGGACAGGGAACTATGGCTACACCTTC. This codes for CASGPGTGNYGYTF.

This sequence joins TRBV19 and TRBJ2-7; 8 bases are shared with TRBD1. This CDR3 region has 15 residues. With 5 bases clipped from V and 3 bases from J, the junction kept 9 bases outside the gene matches. Germline assignment: CDR1 LNHDA and CDR2 SQIVND (reference sequence). CDR3 nucleotide sequence: TGTGCCAGTAGTTCCGGGACAGGTAATATCTACGAGCAGTACTTC. Residues: CASSSGTGNIYEQYF.

The rearrangement joins TRBV18 to TRBJ1-2; unclear D gene. This CDR3 comprises 13 residues. V lost 3 bases and J lost 7, with 12 bases in between. The germline gives CDR1 KGHSH, CDR2 LQKENI. The CDR3 spells CASSPPQGAGYTF. The CDR3 DNA reads as TGTGCCAGCTCACCGCCGCAAGGAGCTGGCTACACCTTC.

The chain recombines TRBV28 with TRBJ2-7; TRBD1 matches at 11 bases. The germline V gene encodes CDR1 MDHEN and CDR2 SYDVKM. CDR3 size: 13 residues. V shed 7 bases and J 7 bases; nucleotides not matched to a gene: 6. CDR3 DNA: TGTGCCAGCAAGGGACAGGGGGGGAGGGAGCAGTACTTC. Translating it yields CASKGQGGREQYF.

This rearrangement joins TRBV28 to TRBJ2-2, with a possible D match to TRBD2 (5 bases). V lost 4 bases and J 1 base, leaving 10 bases between the germline ends. This CDR3 spans 15 amino acids. CDR1 MDHEN and CDR2 SYDVKM come from the germline V gene. Here the CDR3 reads CASSSEALNTGELFF. The CDR3 DNA is TGTGCCAGCAGTTCGGAGGCCCTGAACACCGGGGAGCTGTTTTTT.

This clone was picked up a small number of times. V gene TRBV6-6 combines with J gene TRBJ2-3; D unclear. The CDR3 is 15 amino acids. Trimming pared 2 bases from V and 2 bases from J, leaving 11 bases between. Looked up from germline, CDR1 is MNHNY and CDR2 is SVGAGI (reference sequence). CDR3: CASSYGGSSTDTQYF. For the CDR3, the DNA is TGTGCCAGCAGTTACGGCGGCAGCTCCACAGATACGCAGTATTTT.

This chain joins TRBV18 and TRBJ2-1, with a tentative D call TRBD1 (5 bases). CDR1 KGHSH and CDR2 LQKENI come from the germline V gene. The CDR3 covers 14 residues. Trimming shortened V by 2 bases and J by 4 bases, and 9 bases separated the two germline ends. The CDR3 reads CASSPMTEYNEQFF. The CDR3 DNA reads TGTGCCAGCTCACCAATGACAGAATACAATGAGCAGTTCTTC. The full variable domain, in which reference TRBV18 and TRBJ2-1 provide the parts outside the CDR3, is NAGVMQNPRHLVRRRGQEARLRCSPMKGHSHVYWYRQLPEEGLKFMVYLQKENIIDESGMPKERFSAEFPKEGPSILRIQQVVRGDSAAYFCASSPMTEYNEQFFGPGTRLTVL.

The chain recombines TRBV30 with TRBJ2-1; 7 bases are shared with TRBD1. The CDR3 consists of 13 residues. V lost 6 bases, J lost 9 bases, and 11 bases stayed unmatched. Germline lookup yields CDR1 GTSNPN and CDR2 SVGIG (reference sequence). The CDR3 spells CACGRGFLSEQFF. The CDR3 bases are TGTGCCTGCGGCAGGGGGTTTTTGTCTGAGCAGTTCTTC. Full variable domain (missing parts from reference TRBV30 and TRBJ2-1): SQTIHQWPATLVQPVGSPLSLECTVEGTSNPNLYWYRQAAGRGLQLLFYSVGIGQISSEVPQNLSASRPQDRQFILSSKKLLLSDSGFYLCACGRGFLSEQFFGPGTRLTVL.

The chain combines TRBV3-1 (or the pseudogene TRBV3-2) with TRBJ2-1; 11 bases align to TRBD2. From germline, CDR1 is LGHDT and CDR2 YNNKEL (reference sequence). The CDR3 is made up of 20 amino acids. V lost 6 bases, J lost 0 bases, and 16 bases stayed unmatched. The CDR3 loop is CASSQTSGAMPLSSYNEQFF. CDR3 in DNA: TGTGCCAGCAGTCAGACTAGCGGGGCCATGCCCCTAAGCTCCTACAATGAGCAGTTCTTC.